A single sample is the source of the 17 T cell receptor beta chains below, sequenced in a study of T cells after yellow fever vaccination. TCRdb reanalysed the 5' RACE reads using MiXCR and keeps one entry per CDR3 protein. This sample has approximately 550,000 distinct CDR3 sequences, with 13% found just once. Here the sequenced sample was PBMCs, taken on the day of the yellow fever booster vaccination. These receptors all stem from a man aged 25 to 40 who received the YFV17D yellow fever vaccine.

This chain links TRBV5-6 with TRBJ2-7, with 9 positions matching TRBD2. The CDR3 is made up of 14 amino acids. Losses at the gene ends were 3 bases for V and 0 bases for J; bases not matched to a gene: 1. Germline loops: CDR1 SGHDT, CDR2 YYEEEE. DNA of the CDR3: TGTGCCAGCAGCTATAGCGGGAGCTCCTACGAGCAGTACTTC. It yields the protein CASSYSGSSYEQYF.

This clonotype turned up a few times. The V gene is TRBV7-2, the J gene TRBJ1-6; no firm D call. The CDR3 consists of 14 residues. CDR1 is SGHTA, CDR2 FQGNSA, per germline. V was trimmed by 5 bases and J by 8 bases, leaving 13 bases between them. Here the CDR3 reads CASSNPTGHSPLHF. CDR3 coding DNA: TGTGCCAGCAGCAACCCGACGGGTCATTCACCCCTCCACTTT.

The rearrangement joins TRBV12-3 or TRBV12-4 to TRBJ2-7; TRBD1 matches at 7 bases. This CDR3 region has 14 residues. V shed 7 bases, J shed 0 bases, and the junction held 6 bases outside the gene matches. Here the CDR3 reads CASKSRTGSYEQYF. DNA for the CDR3: TGTGCCAGCAAGTCCCGGACAGGCTCCTACGAGCAGTACTTC.

This clonotype turned up a few times. J is TRBJ2-2 and V is TRBV5-1; TRBD2 aligns across 8 bases. This CDR3 comprises 16 residues. The junction had 5 bases not matched to a gene; V was cut back by 1 base and J by 3 bases. CDR1 and CDR2 (germline): SGHRS, YFSETQ. In DNA form, the CDR3 reads TGCGCCAGCAGCTTGAGCGGGAGTACCTACACCGGGGAGCTGTTTTTT. Translated, it gives CASSLSGSTYTGELFF.

This clonotype was seen only a few times. The chain joins TRBV5-4 to TRBJ2-1, with 9 bases aligning to TRBD2. CDR1 and CDR2 (germline): SGHNT, YYREEE (reference sequence). CDR3 length: 15 residues. With 4 bases clipped from V and 4 bases from J, the junction kept 6 bases outside the gene matches. The CDR3 region has the DNA TGTGCCAGCAGCGTGACTAGCGGTCTATACAATGAGCAGTTCTTC. Protein: CASSVTSGLYNEQFF.

This chain connects TRBV6-1 to TRBJ1-2; D unclear. V was shortened by 6 bases and J by 5 bases, with 22 bases between the two germline ends. CDR1 MNHNS and CDR2 SASEGT come from the germline V gene. CDR3 length equals 16 residues. DNA for the CDR3: TGTGCCAGCAGCGCAGCCGATAGCCCGCTAGATTATGGCTACACCTTC. It encodes CASSAADSPLDYGYTF.

This clonotype was detected ten times or more. This rearrangement joins TRBV15 to TRBJ2-1, with TRBD2 identical over 7 bases. Trimming cost V 4 bases and J 4 bases; bases outside gene matches: 16. This CDR3 is built from 18 residues. Germline loops: CDR1 LNHNV, CDR2 YYDKDF (reference sequence). The CDR3 sequence is CATSKGRADESFYNEQFF. CDR3 nucleotide sequence: TGTGCCACCAGCAAGGGGAGGGCAGACGAATCTTTTTACAATGAGCAGTTCTTC.

The table lists this clonotype with a few counts. This rearrangement joins TRBV10-3 to TRBJ2-5, with a possible D match to TRBD2 (6 bases). Deletions cut 11 bases from V and 7 bases from J, with 20 bases between. CDR3 length: 13 residues. The V gene's germline CDR1 is ENHRY and CDR2 SYGVKD. The CDR3 reads CAVLGTAEGTQYF. CDR3 DNA sequence: TGTGCCGTACTAGGGACGGCGGAGGGGACCCAGTACTTC.

This clonotype has just a few counts. The V gene is TRBV29-1, the J gene TRBJ2-3; the D gene is possibly TRBD1 (5 bases). Germline V lookup: CDR1 SQVTM, CDR2 ANQGSEA. This CDR3 has 12 residues. V was shortened by 6 bases and J by 4 bases, with 11 bases between the two germline ends. CDR3 sequence: CSVQGGADTQYF. As DNA, the CDR3 is TGCAGCGTCCAGGGTGGTGCAGATACGCAGTATTTT.

This clonotype was observed a few times. The V and J genes are TRBV11-2 and TRBJ2-7; 13 bases line up with TRBD2. The CDR3 runs 18 residues. Looked up from germline, CDR1 is SGHAT and CDR2 is FQNNGV. V trimming: 8 bases; J trimming: 5 bases; junction bases outside the gene matches: 18. In nucleotides, the CDR3 is TGTGCCAGCTTCAACCTGCCAGGACTAGCGGGAGTCAGCCACGAGCAGTACTTC. Protein product: CASFNLPGLAGVSHEQYF.

This clonotype was counted a few times. The CDR3 nucleotides are TGCGCCAGCAGTCAATCCGTGGGCGGTTCGCACTACAATGAGCAGTTCTTC. Amino acids: CASSQSVGGSHYNEQFF. This rearrangement joins TRBV23-1 to TRBJ2-1, with D unresolved. TRBV23-1 falls under the ORF class, with uncertain function. This CDR3 comprises 17 residues. The V end lost 0 bases, the J end lost 3 bases, and 15 bases lay between the germline ends.

The chain employs TRBV18 and TRBJ2-5; 7 bases are a match to TRBD1. From germline, CDR1 is KGHSH and CDR2 LQKENI. V shed 3 bases, J shed 7 bases, and the junction held 11 bases outside the gene matches. The CDR3 extends over 15 amino acids. The CDR3 bases are TGTGCCAGCTCACCCTTTGTTGACAGGGCGGCGACCCAGTACTTC. Translating it yields CASSPFVDRAATQYF. The whole variable domain, remainder taken from reference TRBV18 and TRBJ2-5, is NAGVMQNPRHLVRRRGQEARLRCSPMKGHSHVYWYRQLPEEGLKFMVYLQKENIIDESGMPKERFSAEFPKEGPSILRIQQVVRGDSAAYFCASSPFVDRAATQYFGPGTRLLVL.

The rearrangement uses TRBV11-2 and TRBJ1-1; perhaps TRBD1 as D (6 bases). This CDR3 spans 17 amino acids. V was shortened by 2 bases and J by 2 bases, with 18 bases between the two germline ends. Germline lookup yields CDR1 SGHAT and CDR2 FQNNGV. CDR3 region: CASSLYRGQGPNTEAFF. The DNA of the CDR3 is TGTGCCAGCAGCTTATATCGGGGGCAGGGTCCCAACACTGAAGCTTTCTTT.

Turning to this clonotype: Relative to the germline gene, one junction end is altered; a read error may explain this. CDR3 residues: CAISLREREQFF. The CDR3 DNA is TGTGCCATCAGCTTAAGGGAGAGAGAGCAGTTCTTC. The chain joins TRBV7-2 to TRBJ2-1; D might be TRBD2 (5 bases). Germline CDR1 and CDR2: SGHTA and FQGNSA. The CDR3 totals 12 residues. The variable domain in full, with the rest retrieved from reference TRBV7-2 and TRBJ2-1, is GAGVSQSPSNKVTEKGKDVELRCDPISGHTALYWYRQSLGQGLEFLIYFQGNSAPDKSGLPSDRFSAERTGGSVSTLTIQRTQQEDSAVYLCAISLREREQFFGPGTRLTVL.

In this sample, this clonotype turned up a few times. V is TRBV12-3 or TRBV12-4 and J is TRBJ2-5, with no clear D. The CDR3 runs 12 residues. Trimming removed 5 bases at V and 5 bases at J, with 9 bases between. The CDR3 sequence: CASSANLETQYF. The CDR3 DNA is TGTGCCAGCAGTGCCAACTTGGAGACCCAGTACTTC.

This clonotype appeared a few times. V usage is TRBV7-2 and J usage is TRBJ2-3, with 10 nucleotides matching TRBD1. The length of the CDR3 is 17 residues. Germline assignment: CDR1 SGHTA and CDR2 FQGNSA. The junction had 11 bases not matched to a gene; V was cut back by 5 bases and J by 3 bases. This CDR3 reads CASSLPRGTGATDTQYF. The CDR3 DNA reads as TGTGCCAGCAGCCTGCCGCGTGGGACAGGGGCTACAGATACGCAGTATTTT.

This clonotype turned up a few times. The V and J genes are TRBV9 and TRBJ1-2; no clear D. CDR1 and CDR2 from the germline V gene are SGDLS and YYNGEE. The CDR3 extends over 14 amino acids. V was shortened by 3 bases and J by 3 bases, with 12 bases between the two germline ends. This chain's CDR3 is CASSGGEDHYGYTF. The CDR3 DNA follows: TGTGCCAGCAGCGGCGGGGAGGACCACTATGGCTACACCTTC.